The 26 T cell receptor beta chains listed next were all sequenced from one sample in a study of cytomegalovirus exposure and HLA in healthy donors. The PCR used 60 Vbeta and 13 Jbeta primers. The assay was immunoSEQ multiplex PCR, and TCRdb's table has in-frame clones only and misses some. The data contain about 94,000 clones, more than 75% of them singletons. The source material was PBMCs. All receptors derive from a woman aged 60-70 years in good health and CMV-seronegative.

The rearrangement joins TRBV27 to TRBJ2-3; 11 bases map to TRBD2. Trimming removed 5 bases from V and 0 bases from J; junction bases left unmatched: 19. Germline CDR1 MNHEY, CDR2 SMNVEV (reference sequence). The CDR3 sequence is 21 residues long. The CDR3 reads CASSVLSGLAGKGASTDTQYF. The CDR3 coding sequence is TGTGCCAGCAGTGTCCTGAGTGGACTAGCGGGTAAAGGGGCTAGCACAGATACGCAGTATTTT.

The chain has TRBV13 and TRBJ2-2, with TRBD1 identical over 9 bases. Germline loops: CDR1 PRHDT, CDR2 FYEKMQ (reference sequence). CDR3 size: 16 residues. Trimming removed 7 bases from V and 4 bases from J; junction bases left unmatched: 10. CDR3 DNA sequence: TGTGCCAGCACCCTAGAGACAGGGGGGTCCACCGGGGAGCTGTTTTTT. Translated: CASTLETGGSTGELFF.

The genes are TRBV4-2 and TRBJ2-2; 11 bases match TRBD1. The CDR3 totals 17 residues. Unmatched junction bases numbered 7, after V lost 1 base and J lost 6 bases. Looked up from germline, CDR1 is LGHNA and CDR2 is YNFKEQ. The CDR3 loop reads CASSQAFGTGGSGELFF. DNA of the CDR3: TGTGCCAGCAGCCAAGCGTTCGGGACAGGGGGATCCGGGGAGCTGTTTTTT.

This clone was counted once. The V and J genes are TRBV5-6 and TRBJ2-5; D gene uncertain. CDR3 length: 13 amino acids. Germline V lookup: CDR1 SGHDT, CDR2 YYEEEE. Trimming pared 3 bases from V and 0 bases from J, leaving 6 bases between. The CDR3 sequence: CASSSEYQETQYF. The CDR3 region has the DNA TGTGCCAGCAGCTCGGAGTACCAAGAGACCCAGTACTTC.

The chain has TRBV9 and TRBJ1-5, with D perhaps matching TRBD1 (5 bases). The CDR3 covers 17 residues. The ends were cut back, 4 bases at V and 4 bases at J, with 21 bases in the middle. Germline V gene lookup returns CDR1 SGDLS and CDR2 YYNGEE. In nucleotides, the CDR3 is TGTGCCAGCAGCCCCAGCCTTGCTAAGGGGAATAATCAGCCCCAGCATTTT. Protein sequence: CASSPSLAKGNNQPQHF.

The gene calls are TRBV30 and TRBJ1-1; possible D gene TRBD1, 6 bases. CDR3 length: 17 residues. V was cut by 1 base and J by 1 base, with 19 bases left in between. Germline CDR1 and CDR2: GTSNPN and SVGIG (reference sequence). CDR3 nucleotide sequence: TGTGCCTGGAGTGCAACTACCTACCAACAGGGGAACACTGAAGCTTTCTTT. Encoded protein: CAWSATTYQQGNTEAFF. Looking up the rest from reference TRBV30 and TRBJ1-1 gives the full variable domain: SQTIHQWPATLVQPVGSPLSLECTVEGTSNPNLYWYRQAAGRGLQLLFYSVGIGQISSEVPQNLSASRPQDRQFILSSKKLLLSDSGFYLCAWSATTYQQGNTEAFFGQGTRLTVV.

The CDR3 sequence is CASSDDRGGGYEQYF. Written as DNA, the CDR3 is TGTGCCAGCTCAGATGACAGGGGCGGGGGTTACGAGCAGTACTTC. The chain is built from TRBV18 and TRBJ2-7; weak D call: TRBD1 (8 bases). V lost 5 bases and J 4 bases, leaving 18 bases between the germline ends. CDR1 and CDR2 (germline): KGHSH, LQKENI. There are 15 residues in the CDR3. The entire variable domain, with the rest obtained from reference TRBV18 and TRBJ2-7, is as follows: NAGVMQNPRHLVRRRGQEARLRCSPMKGHSHVYWYRQLPEEGLKFMVYLQKENIIDESGMPKERFSAEFPKEGPSILRIQQVVRGDSAAYFCASSDDRGGGYEQYFGPGTRLTVT.

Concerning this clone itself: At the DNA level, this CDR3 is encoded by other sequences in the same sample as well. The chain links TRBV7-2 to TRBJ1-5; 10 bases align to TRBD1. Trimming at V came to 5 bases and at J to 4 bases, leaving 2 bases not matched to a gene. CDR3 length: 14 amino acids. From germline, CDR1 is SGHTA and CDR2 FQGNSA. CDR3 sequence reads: CASSRTGGNQPQHF. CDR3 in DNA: TGTGCCAGCAGCCGGACAGGGGGTAATCAGCCCCAGCATTTT.

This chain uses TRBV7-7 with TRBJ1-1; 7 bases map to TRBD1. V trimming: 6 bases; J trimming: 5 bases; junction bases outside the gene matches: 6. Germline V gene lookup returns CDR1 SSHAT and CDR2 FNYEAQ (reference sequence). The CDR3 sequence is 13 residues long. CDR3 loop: CASSSKQGTEAFF. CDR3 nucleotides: TGTGCCAGCAGTAGTAAACAGGGGACTGAAGCTTTCTTT.

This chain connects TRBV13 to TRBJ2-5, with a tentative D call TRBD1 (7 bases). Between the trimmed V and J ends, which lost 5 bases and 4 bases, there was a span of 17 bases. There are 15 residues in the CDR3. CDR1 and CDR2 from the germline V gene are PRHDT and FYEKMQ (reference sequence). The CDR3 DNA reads TGTGCCAGCAGCCAATACAGGGGAGGTGGAGAGACCCAGTACTTC. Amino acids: CASSQYRGGGETQYF.

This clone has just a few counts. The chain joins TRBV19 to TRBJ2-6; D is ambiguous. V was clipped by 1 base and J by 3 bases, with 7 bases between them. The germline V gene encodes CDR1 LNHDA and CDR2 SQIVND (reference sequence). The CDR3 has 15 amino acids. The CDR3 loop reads CASSIAEDGANVLTF. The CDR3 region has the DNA TGTGCCAGTAGTATAGCAGAGGATGGGGCCAACGTCCTGACTTTC.

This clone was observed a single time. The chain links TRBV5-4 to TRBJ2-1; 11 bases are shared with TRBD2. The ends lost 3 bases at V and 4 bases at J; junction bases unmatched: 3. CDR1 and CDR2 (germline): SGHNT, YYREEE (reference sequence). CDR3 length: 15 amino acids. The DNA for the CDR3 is TGTGCCAGCAGCTCCGGGACTAGCGGATACAATGAGCAGTTCTTC. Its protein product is CASSSGTSGYNEQFF.

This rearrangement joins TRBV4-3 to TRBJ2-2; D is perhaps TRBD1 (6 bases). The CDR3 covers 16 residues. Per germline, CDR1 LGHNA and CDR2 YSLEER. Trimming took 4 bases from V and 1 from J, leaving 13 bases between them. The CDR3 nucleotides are TGCGCCAGCAGCCGAGAAGACAGGTTGAACACCGGGGAGCTGTTTTTT. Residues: CASSREDRLNTGELFF.

In nucleotides, the CDR3 is TGTGCCAGTAGTATCATCCCCGTTCCGACTAGGGGATATCCCAATGAGCAGTTCTTC. Translating gives CASSIIPVPTRGYPNEQFF. V gene TRBV19 combines with J gene TRBJ2-1; D might be TRBD2 (6 bases). The CDR3 is 19 amino acids. V gave up 3 bases and J gave up 6 bases, with 27 bases separating them. Germline V gene lookup returns CDR1 LNHDA and CDR2 SQIVND (reference sequence).

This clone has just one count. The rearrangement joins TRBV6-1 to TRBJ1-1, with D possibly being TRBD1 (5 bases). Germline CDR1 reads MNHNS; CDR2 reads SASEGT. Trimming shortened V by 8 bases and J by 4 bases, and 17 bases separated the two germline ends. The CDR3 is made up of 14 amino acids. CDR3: CASRGGAGGTEAFF. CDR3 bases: TGTGCCAGCCGGGGTGGGGCGGGGGGCACTGAAGCTTTCTTT.

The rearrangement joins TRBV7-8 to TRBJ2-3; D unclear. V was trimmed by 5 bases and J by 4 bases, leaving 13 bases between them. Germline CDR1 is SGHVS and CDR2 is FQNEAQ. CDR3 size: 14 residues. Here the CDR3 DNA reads TGTGCCAGCAGCCAAGCTCTCCGGGCAGATACGCAGTATTTT. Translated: CASSQALRADTQYF.

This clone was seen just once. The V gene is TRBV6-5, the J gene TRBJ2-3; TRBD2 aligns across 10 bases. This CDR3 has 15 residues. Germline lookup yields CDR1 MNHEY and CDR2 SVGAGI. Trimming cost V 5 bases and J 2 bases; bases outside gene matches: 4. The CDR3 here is CASSTTSGVTDTQYF. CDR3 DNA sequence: TGTGCCAGCAGTACTACTAGCGGGGTCACAGATACGCAGTATTTT.

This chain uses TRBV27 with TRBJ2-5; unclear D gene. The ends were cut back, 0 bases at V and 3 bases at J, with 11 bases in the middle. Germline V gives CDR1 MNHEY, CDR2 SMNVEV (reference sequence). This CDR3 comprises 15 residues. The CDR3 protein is CASSLSFTTKETQYF. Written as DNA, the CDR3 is TGTGCCAGCAGTTTATCGTTTACTACGAAAGAGACCCAGTACTTC.

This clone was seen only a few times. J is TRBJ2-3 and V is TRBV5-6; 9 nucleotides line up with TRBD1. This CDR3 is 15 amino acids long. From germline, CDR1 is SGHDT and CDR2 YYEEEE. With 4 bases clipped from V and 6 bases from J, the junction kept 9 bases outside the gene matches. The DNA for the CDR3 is TGTGCCAGCAGCCCCGGGACAGGGAGGGAGGATACGCAGTATTTT. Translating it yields CASSPGTGREDTQYF. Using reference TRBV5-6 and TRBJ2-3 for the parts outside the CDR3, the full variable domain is DAGVTQSPTHLIKTRGQQVTLRCSPKSGHDTVSWYQQALGQGPQFIFQYYEEEERQRGNFPDRFSGHQFPNYSSELNVNALLLGDSALYLCASSPGTGREDTQYFGPGTRLTVL.

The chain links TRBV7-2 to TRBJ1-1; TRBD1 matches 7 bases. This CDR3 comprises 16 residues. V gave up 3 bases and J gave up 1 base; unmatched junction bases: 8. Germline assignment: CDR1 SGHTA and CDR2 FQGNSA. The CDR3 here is CASSFRGLSANTEAFF. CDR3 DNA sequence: TGTGCCAGCAGCTTCAGGGGGTTGAGCGCGAACACTGAAGCTTTCTTT.

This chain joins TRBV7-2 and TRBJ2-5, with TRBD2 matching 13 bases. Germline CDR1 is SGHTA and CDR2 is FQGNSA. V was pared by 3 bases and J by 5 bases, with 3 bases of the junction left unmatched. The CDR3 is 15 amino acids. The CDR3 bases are TGTGCCAGCAGCTTTCCGACTAGCGGGGGGGAGACCCAGTACTTC. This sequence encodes CASSFPTSGGETQYF.

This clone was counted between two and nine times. CDR3 region: CASSANEAKNIQYF. The CDR3 nucleotides read TGTGCCAGCAGCGCCAATGAGGCCAAAAACATTCAGTACTTC. The rearrangement uses TRBV7-9 and TRBJ2-4; the D is unclear. The CDR3 is 14 residues long. Germline V gene data show CDR1 as SEHNR and CDR2 as FQNEAQ (reference sequence). The V gene lost 5 bases and the J gene lost 1 base, with 9 bases spanning the gap.

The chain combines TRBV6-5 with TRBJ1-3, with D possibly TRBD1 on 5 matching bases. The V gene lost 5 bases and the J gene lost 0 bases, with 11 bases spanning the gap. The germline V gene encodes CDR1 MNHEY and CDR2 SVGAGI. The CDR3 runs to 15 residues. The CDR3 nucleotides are TGTGCCAGCAGTCCCCGGACATTCTCTGGAAACACCATATATTTT. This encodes CASSPRTFSGNTIYF.

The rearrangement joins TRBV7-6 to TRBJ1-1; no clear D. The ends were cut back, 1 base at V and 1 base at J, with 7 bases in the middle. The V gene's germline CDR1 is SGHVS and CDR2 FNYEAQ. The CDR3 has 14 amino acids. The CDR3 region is CASSLGLQNTEAFF. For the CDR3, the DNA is TGTGCCAGCAGCTTAGGCTTACAGAACACTGAAGCTTTCTTT.

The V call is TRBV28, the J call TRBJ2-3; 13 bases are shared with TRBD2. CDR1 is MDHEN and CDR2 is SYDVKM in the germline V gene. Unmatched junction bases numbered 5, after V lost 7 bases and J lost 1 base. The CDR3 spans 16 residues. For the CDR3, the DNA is TGTGCCAGCAACCGAGGACTAGCGGGGGGCACAGATACGCAGTATTTT. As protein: CASNRGLAGGTDTQYF.

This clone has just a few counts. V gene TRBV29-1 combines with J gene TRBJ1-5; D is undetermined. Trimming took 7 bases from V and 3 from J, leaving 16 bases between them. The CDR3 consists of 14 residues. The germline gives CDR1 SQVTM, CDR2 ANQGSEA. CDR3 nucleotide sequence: TGCAGCGCTGAGGTAGGAGGATTCAATCAGCCCCAGCATTTT. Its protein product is CSAEVGGFNQPQHF.